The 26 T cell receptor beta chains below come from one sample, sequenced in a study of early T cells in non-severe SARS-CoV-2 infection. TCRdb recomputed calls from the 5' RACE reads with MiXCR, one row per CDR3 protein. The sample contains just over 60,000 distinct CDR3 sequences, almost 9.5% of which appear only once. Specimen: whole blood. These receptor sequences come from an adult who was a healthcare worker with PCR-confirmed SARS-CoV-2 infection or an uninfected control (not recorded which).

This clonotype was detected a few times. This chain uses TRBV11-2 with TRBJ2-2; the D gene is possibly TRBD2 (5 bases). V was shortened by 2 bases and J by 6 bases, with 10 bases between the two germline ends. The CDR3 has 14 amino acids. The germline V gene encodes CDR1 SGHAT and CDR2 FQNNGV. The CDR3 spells CASSLNDGAGELFF. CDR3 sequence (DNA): TGTGCCAGCAGCTTAAATGACGGGGCCGGGGAGCTGTTTTTT.

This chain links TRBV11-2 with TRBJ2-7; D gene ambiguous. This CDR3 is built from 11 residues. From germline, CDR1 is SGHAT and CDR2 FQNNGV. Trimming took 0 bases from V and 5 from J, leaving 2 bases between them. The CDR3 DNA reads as TGTGCCAGCAGCTTAGAGAACGAGCAGTACGTC. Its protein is CASSLENEQYV.

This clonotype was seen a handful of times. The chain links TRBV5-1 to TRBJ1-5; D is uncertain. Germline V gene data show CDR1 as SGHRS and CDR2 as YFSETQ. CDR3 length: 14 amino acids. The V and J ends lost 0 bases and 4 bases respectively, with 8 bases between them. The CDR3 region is CASSLDVGNQPQHF. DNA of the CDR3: TGCGCCAGCAGCTTGGACGTGGGGAATCAGCCCCAGCATTTT. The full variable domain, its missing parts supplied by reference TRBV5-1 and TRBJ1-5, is KAGVTQTPRYLIKTRGQQVTLSCSPISGHRSVSWYQQTPGQGLQFLFEYFSETQRNKGNFPGRFSGRQFSNSRSEMNVSTLELGDSALYLCASSLDVGNQPQHFGDGTRLSIL.

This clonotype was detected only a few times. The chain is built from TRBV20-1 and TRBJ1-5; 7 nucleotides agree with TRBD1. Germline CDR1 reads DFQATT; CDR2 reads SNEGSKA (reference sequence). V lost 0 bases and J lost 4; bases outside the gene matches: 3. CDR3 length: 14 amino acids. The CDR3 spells CSARDGTANQPQHF. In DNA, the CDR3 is TGCAGTGCTAGAGATGGGACAGCTAATCAGCCCCAGCATTTT.

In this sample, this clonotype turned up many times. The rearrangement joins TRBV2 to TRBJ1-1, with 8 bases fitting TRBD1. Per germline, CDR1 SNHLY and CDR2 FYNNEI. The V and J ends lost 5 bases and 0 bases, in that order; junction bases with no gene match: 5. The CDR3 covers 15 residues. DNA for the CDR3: TGTGCCAGCAGTCGCACGACAGGGGTGAACACTGAAGCTTTCTTT. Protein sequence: CASSRTTGVNTEAFF.

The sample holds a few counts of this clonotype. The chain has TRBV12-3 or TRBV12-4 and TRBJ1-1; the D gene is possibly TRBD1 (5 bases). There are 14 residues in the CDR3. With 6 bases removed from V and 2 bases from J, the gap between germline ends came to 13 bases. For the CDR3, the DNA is TGTGCCAGCAGGGCGCGACAGATAAACACTGAAGCTTTCTTT. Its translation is CASRARQINTEAFF.

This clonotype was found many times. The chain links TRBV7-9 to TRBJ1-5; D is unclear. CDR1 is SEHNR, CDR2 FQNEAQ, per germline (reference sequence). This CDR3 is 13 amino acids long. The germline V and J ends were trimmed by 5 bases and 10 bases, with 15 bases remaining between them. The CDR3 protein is CASSNDWSKPQHF. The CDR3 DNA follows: TGTGCCAGCAGCAACGACTGGTCCAAACCCCAGCATTTT.

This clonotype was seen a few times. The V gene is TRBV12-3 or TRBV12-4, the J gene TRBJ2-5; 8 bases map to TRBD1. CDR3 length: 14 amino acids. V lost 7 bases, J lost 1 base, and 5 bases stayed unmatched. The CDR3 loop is CASTPQGGQETQYF. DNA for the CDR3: TGTGCCAGCACTCCACAGGGGGGCCAAGAGACCCAGTACTTC.

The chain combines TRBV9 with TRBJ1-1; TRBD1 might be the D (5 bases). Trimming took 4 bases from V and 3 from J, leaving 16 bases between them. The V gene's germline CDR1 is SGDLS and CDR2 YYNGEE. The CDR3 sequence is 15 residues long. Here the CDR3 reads CASSPHGGTDTEAFF. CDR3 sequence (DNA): TGTGCCAGCAGCCCCCACGGAGGGACGGACACTGAAGCTTTCTTT.

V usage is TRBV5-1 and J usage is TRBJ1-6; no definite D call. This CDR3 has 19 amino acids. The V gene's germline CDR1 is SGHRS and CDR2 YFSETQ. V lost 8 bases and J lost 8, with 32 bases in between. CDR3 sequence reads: CARKPAQQHEEAPDSPLHF. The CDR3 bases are TGCGCCAGAAAACCGGCTCAACAGCACGAGGAAGCACCGGATTCACCCCTCCACTTT.

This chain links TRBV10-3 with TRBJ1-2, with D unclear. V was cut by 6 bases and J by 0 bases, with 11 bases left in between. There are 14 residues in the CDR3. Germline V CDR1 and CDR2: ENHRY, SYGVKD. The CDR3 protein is CAIRDTVANYGYTF. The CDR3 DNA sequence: TGTGCCATCAGGGATACAGTAGCTAACTATGGCTACACCTTC.

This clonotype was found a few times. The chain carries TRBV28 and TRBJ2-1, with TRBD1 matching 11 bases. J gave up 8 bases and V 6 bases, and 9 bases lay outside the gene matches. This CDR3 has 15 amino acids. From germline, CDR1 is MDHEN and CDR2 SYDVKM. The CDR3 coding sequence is TGTGCCAGCAGCTTCCCGGGACAGGGGGATTATGAGCAGTTCTTC. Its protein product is CASSFPGQGDYEQFF.

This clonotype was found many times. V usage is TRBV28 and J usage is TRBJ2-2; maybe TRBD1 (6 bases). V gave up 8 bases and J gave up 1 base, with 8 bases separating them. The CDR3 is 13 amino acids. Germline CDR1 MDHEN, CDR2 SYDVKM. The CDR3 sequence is CASQQGNTGELFF. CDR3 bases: TGTGCCAGCCAACAGGGGAACACCGGGGAGCTGTTTTTT.

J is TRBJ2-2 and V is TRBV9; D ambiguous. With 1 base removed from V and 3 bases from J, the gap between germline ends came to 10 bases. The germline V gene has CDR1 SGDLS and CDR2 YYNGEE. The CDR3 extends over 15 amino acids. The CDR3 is CASSVRVLDTGELFF. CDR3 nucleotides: TGTGCCAGCAGCGTAAGGGTATTGGACACCGGGGAGCTGTTTTTT.

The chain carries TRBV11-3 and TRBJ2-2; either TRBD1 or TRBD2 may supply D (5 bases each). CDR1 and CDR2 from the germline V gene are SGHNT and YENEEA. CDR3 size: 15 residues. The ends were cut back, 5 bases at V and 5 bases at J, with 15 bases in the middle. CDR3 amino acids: CASSPGTISTGELFF. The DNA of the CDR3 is TGTGCCAGCAGCCCAGGGACCATCTCTACCGGGGAGCTGTTTTTT.

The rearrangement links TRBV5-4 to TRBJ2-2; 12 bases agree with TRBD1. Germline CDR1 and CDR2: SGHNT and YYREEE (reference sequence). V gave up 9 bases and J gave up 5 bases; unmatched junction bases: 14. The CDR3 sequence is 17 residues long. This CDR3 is CATFTGTGGAGTGELFF. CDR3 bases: TGTGCCACTTTTACCGGGACAGGGGGCGCTGGAACCGGGGAGCTGTTTTTT.

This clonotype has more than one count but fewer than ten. DNA for the CDR3: TGCGCCAGTAACCGGGACAAGAACACCGGGGAGCTGTTTTTT. It is translated as CASNRDKNTGELFF. This chain links TRBV10-1 with TRBJ2-2; D possibly corresponds to TRBD1 (6 bases). The CDR3 sequence is 14 residues long. The germline gives CDR1 WNHNN, CDR2 SYGVQD (reference sequence). Deletions cut 9 bases from V and 1 base from J, with 12 bases between.

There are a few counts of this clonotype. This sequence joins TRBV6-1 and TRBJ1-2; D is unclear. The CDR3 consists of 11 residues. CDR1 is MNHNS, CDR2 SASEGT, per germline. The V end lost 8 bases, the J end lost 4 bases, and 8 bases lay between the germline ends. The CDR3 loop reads CASSSFYGYTF. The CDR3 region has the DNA TGTGCCAGCTCCTCCTTCTATGGCTACACCTTC.

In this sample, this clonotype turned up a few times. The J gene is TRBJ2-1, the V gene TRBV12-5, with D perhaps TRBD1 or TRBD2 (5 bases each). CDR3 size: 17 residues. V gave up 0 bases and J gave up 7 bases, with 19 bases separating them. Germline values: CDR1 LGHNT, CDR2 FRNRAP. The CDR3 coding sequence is TGTGCTAGTGGTTTGGTAACGGGGCGACCTAGTTGGAATGAGCAGTTCTTC. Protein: CASGLVTGRPSWNEQFF.

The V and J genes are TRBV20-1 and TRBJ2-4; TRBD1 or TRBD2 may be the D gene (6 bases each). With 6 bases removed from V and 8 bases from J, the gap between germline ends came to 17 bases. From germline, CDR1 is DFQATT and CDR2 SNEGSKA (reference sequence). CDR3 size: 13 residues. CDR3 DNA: TGCAGTGCCCGAGAGGGGGGCGCTTACATTCAGTACTTC. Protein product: CSAREGGAYIQYF.

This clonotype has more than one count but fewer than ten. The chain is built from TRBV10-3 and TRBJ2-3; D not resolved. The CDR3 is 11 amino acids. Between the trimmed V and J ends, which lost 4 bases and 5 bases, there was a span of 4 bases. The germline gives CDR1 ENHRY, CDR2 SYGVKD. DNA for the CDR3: TGTGCCATCAGTGCTGTAGATACGCAGTATTTT. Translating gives CAISAVDTQYF.

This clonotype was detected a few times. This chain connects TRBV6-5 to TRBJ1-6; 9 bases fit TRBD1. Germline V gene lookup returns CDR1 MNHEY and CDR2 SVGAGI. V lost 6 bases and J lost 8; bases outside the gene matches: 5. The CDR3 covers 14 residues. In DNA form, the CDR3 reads TGTGCCAGCAGCCGGACAGGGGTGGATTCACCCCTCCACTTT. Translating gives CASSRTGVDSPLHF.

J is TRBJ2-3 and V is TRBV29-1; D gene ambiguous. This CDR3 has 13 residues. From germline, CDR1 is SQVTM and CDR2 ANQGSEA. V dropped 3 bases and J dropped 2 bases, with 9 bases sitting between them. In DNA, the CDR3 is TGCAGCGTTGATTTATCAAACACAGATACGCAGTATTTT. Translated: CSVDLSNTDTQYF.

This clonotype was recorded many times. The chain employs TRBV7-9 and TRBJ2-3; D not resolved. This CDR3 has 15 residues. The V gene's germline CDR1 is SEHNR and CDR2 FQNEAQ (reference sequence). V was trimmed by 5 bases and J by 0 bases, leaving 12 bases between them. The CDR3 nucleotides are TGTGCCAGCAGCCCCAAGACCAGCAGCACAGATACGCAGTATTTT. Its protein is CASSPKTSSTDTQYF. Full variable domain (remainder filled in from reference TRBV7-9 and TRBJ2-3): DTGVSQNPRHKITKRGQNVTFRCDPISEHNRLYWYRQTLGQGPEFLTYFQNEAQLEKSRLLSDRFSAERPKGSFSTLEIQRTEQGDSAMYLCASSPKTSSTDTQYFGPGTRLTVL.

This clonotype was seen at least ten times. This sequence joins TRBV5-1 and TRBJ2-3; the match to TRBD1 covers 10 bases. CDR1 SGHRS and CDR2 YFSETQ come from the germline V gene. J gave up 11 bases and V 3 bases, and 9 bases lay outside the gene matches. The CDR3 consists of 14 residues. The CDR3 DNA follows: TGCGCCAGCAGCTCCTCGACGGACAGGGGGGGGCAGTATTTT. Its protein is CASSSSTDRGGQYF.

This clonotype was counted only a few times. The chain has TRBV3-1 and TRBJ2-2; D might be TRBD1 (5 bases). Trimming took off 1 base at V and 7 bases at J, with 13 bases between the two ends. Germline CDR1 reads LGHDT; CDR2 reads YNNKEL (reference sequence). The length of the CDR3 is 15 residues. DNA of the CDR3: TGTGCCAGCAGCCAAGGGCCGACAGATCGCGGGGAGCTGTTTTTT. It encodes CASSQGPTDRGELFF.